The rows below give T cell receptor beta chains drawn from one sample of a study of T cell changes during pregnancy in multiple sclerosis. The assay was immunoSEQ multiplex PCR, and TCRdb's table has in-frame clones only and misses some. The table records fewer than 45,000 clones, just over 90% of them present only once. The input for sequencing was CD4+ T cells from peripheral blood mononuclear cells, taken in the third trimester of pregnancy. Receptors originate from a female donor with multiple sclerosis, enrolled in a pregnancy study. CDR3s include the opening cysteine and the closing phenylalanine or tryptophan. Each record gives: V gene, clone size, J gene, D gene, CDR3 DNA, CDR3 protein. D genes are given only for firm matches. The size of a clone is reported for some rows only, either as once, few or many, or as a class for expanded clones.

>TRBV5-1|-|TRBJ2-3|TRBD1
TGCGCCAGCAGCTTGTGGGGACAGAGCTTTAATCCCGGCACAGATACGCAGTATTTT
CASSLWGQSFNPGTDTQYF
>TRBV18|-|TRBJ1-2|-
TGTGCCAGCTCACCTTCCGACAGGAACTATGGCTACACCTTC
CASSPSDRNYGYTF
>TRBV6-5|-|TRBJ1-1|-
TGTGCCAGCAGTTACCGACAGATGAACACTGAAGCTTTCTTT
CASSYRQMNTEAFF
>TRBV7-8|-|TRBJ1-5|TRBD1
TGTGCCAGCAGCTCCCGCCGGGACAGGGCACGCAATCAGCCCCAGCATTTT
CASSSRRDRARNQPQHF
>TRBV18|-|TRBJ2-1|TRBD1
TGTGCCAGCTCACCACAGAGACAGGGCCTGAATGAGCAGTTCTTC
CASSPQRQGLNEQFF
>TRBV5-1|-|TRBJ2-6|TRBD1
TGCGCCAGCAGCCCGGGACAGGGGGGGGGCTCTGGGGCCAACGTCCTGACTTTC
CASSPGQGGGSGANVLTF
>TRBV9|-|TRBJ2-5|-
TGTGCCAGCAGCGTGGGCACTCAAGGAGAGACCCAGTACTTC
CASSVGTQGETQYF
>TRBV9|once|TRBJ1-1|TRBD1
TGTGCCAGCAGCGCCCCCCAATGGGGACAGGGGGCGAACACTGAAGCTTTCTTT
CASSAPQWGQGANTEAFF
>TRBV19|-|TRBJ1-3|-
TGTGCCAGTACTGCAGTCTCTGGAAACACCATATATTTT
CASTAVSGNTIYF
>TRBV9|-|TRBJ2-3|TRBD2
TGTGCCAGCAGCGTAGGGCTAGCGGGGGCAGATACGCAGTATTTT
CASSVGLAGADTQYF
>TRBV4-1|-|TRBJ1-5|TRBD1
TGCGCCAGCAGCCAAGGACAGGGTAGCAATCAGCCCCAGCATTTT
CASSQGQGSNQPQHF
>TRBV28|-|TRBJ1-1|-
TGTGCCAGCAGTTTACAGGTCTCTGAAGCTTTCTTT
CASSLQVSEAFF
>TRBV20-1|once|TRBJ2-1|-
TGCAGTGCTAGAGATTTAGAGAGGAAGTTCTTC
CSARDLERKFF
>TRBV28|-|TRBJ1-5|-
TGTGCCAGCAGTTTCAACAGGGATCAGCCCCAGCATTTT
CASSFNRDQPQHF
>TRBV27|-|TRBJ1-1|-
TGTGCCAGCAGTAGGCGGGAAGGGACTGAAGCTTTCTTT
CASSRREGTEAFF
>TRBV18|once|TRBJ1-6|-
TGTGCCAGCGCTCGGGCTACAGGCCCTTCACCCCTCCACTTT
CASARATGPSPLHF
>TRBV5-1|-|TRBJ2-1|TRBD1
TGCGCCAGCAGCTCTGAGGGGGCGCGGTACAATGAGCAGTTCTTC
CASSSEGARYNEQFF
>TRBV11-2|-|TRBJ2-1|TRBD2
TGTGCCAGCAGCTTAGCACTCCTTAGCGGGGGCTACAATGAGCAGTTCTTC
CASSLALLSGGYNEQFF
>TRBV7-9|-|TRBJ1-4|TRBD1
TGTGCCAGCAGCCGGGACAGGGGGTTCGTACCCGCTAATGAAAAACTGTTTTTT
CASSRDRGFVPANEKLFF
>TRBV9|-|TRBJ2-1|-
TGTGCCAGCAGCGTTAGTCCCTCCTACAATGAGCAGTTCTTC
CASSVSPSYNEQFF
>TRBV7-6|-|TRBJ2-7|TRBD1
TGTGCCAGCAGCTTAGGGGACAGGGGGCGCATGAGGAGCGAGCAGTACTTC
CASSLGDRGRMRSEQYF
>TRBV14|-|TRBJ2-1|-
TGTGCCAGCAGCCACAAGATCAGGGGAACCTACAATGAGCAGTTCTTC
CASSHKIRGTYNEQFF
>TRBV7-8|-|TRBJ2-7|TRBD1
TGTGCCAGCAGCTTAGTAGCGTTTTACAGGGGCCCCTTCCCCCTCCACGAGCAGTACTTC
CASSLVAFYRGPFPLHEQYF
>TRBV11-2|-|TRBJ2-2|-
TGTGCCAGCAGCTTGAGATACACCGGGGAGCTGTTTTTT
CASSLRYTGELFF
>TRBV5-4|-|TRBJ1-3|TRBD1
TGTGCCAGCAGCTTAGACAGGGGGTCTTACACCATATATTTT
CASSLDRGSYTIYF
>TRBV20-1|-|TRBJ1-1|TRBD1
TGCAGTGTTCCAGGGGGTACTGAAGCTTTCTTT
CSVPGGTEAFF
>TRBV7-9|-|TRBJ2-5|TRBD2
TGTGCCAGCAGCCCCGGGACTAGCGGGGGCGGGGAGACCCAGTACTTC
CASSPGTSGGGETQYF
>TRBV2|once|TRBJ2-5|-
TGTGCCAGCAGTGTGACCCCGGGGAAAGAGACCCAGTACTTC
CASSVTPGKETQYF
>TRBV5-6|-|TRBJ2-7|-
TGTGCCAGCAGCTTGGCGCCGGGAGCCTACGAGCAGTACTTC
CASSLAPGAYEQYF
>TRBV29-1|-|TRBJ1-1|-
TGCAGCGGCGGGGTCGGGAACACTGAAGCTTTCTTT
CSGGVGNTEAFF
>TRBV12-5|-|TRBJ2-1|TRBD2
TGTGCTAGTTCTCGGCGGGGGATCAGATACAATGAGCAGTTCTTC
CASSRRGIRYNEQFF
>TRBV4-1|-|TRBJ2-7|-
TGCGCCAGTTCCAAGGGACTCGGCTCCTACGAGCAGTACTTC
CASSKGLGSYEQYF
>TRBV9|-|TRBJ2-3|TRBD2
TGTGCCAGCAGCGAGGCTCAGGGACTAGCGGGCTATATCACAGATACGCAGTATTTT
CASSEAQGLAGYITDTQYF